The present T cell receptor beta chain was sequenced within a study of glioma-infiltrating T cells after dendritic cell vaccination. Time point given: after dendritic cell vaccination, including at tumor progression/relapse. Using immunoSEQ multiplex PCR, the repertoire was profiled, and TCRdb retains in-frame clones only, with some absent. The sample has 55,000 to 75,000 clones, just under 85% seen once. The CDR3 extends over 13 amino acids. The germline CDR1 and CDR2 sequences are SGHNT and YENEEA. The V and J ends lost 3 bases and 2 bases respectively, with 8 bases between them. This clone occurred a few times.

This sample comprised blood, obtained after dendritic cell vaccination. The receptor comes from a human donor with glioblastoma. The chain links TRBV11-3 to TRBJ2-7; D not resolved. The CDR3 here is CASSLYSPYEQYF. The CDR3 region has the DNA TGTGCCAGCAGCTTGTACAGCCCCTACGAGCAGTACTTC.